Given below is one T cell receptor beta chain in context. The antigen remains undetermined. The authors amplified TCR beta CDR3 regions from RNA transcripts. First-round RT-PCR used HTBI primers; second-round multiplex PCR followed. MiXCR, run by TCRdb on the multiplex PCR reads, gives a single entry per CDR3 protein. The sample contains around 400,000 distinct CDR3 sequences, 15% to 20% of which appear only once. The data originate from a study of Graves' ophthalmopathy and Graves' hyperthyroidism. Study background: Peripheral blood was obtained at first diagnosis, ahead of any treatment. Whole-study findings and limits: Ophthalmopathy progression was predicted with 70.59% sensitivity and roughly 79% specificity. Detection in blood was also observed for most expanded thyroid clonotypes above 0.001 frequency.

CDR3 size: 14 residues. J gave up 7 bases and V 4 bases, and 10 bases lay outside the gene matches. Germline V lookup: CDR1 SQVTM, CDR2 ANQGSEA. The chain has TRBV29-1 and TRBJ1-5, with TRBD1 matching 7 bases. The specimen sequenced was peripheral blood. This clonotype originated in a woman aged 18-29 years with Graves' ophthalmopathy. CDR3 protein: CSVGFGTDEQPQHF. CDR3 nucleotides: TGCAGCGTTGGTTTCGGGACAGATGAACAGCCCCAGCATTTT.